These T cell receptor beta chains were read from a single sample in a study of cytomegalovirus exposure and HLA in healthy donors. TCRdb's table, derived via immunoSEQ multiplex PCR, lists solely in-frame clones and lacks some. Altogether more than 35,000 clones are present, around 53% being singletons, with the ten largest covering 6.2%. The source material was PBMCs. Receptors were obtained from a middle-aged woman in good health and CMV-seropositive. The CDR3 runs from the conserved cysteine through the conserved F or W. Each record gives: clone size, J gene, D gene, V gene, CDR3 DNA, CDR3 protein. D genes are given only for firm matches. Not all rows give a size; the values are once, few, many and, for expanded clones, a class.

>NA|TRBJ2-3|NA|TRBV10-1
TGCGCCAGCAGTGAGTCGTCAGTACAAGATACGCAGTATTTT
CASSESSVQDTQYF
>few|TRBJ2-5|TRBD2|TRBV4-1
TGCGCCAGCAGCCAGCCACTAGCGGGGGGGCCGGAGACCCAGTACTTC
CASSQPLAGGPETQYF
>NA|TRBJ1-5|NA|TRBV2
TGTGCCAGCCGGGGGGCGGGGGGCAATCCTCAGCCCCAGCATTTT
CASRGAGGNPQPQHF
>NA|TRBJ2-6|NA|TRBV5-6
TGTGCCAGCAGCCCAGGGGCTGGGGCCAACGTCCTGACTTTC
CASSPGAGANVLTF
>NA|TRBJ1-2|NA|TRBV4-2
TGTGCCAGCAGCCAAGAATCGGGCGGAGGGGGCTACACCTTC
CASSQESGGGGYTF
>few|TRBJ1-6|NA|TRBV6-5
TGTGCCAGCAGTTACAGGACGGGGGAGGGTTCACCCCTCCACTTT
CASSYRTGEGSPLHF
>NA|TRBJ2-1|NA|TRBV28
TGTGCCAGCAGTTTATCCCAGTCCTCCTACAATGAGCAGTTCTTC
CASSLSQSSYNEQFF
>NA|TRBJ2-5|TRBD2|TRBV7-9
TGTGCCAGCAGCCCGACTAGCGGGGGGGCACAAGAGACCCAGTACTTC
CASSPTSGGAQETQYF
>few|TRBJ2-2|NA|TRBV9
TGTGCCAGCAGCGTAGCGGGGATAAACACCGGGGAGCTGTTTTTT
CASSVAGINTGELFF
>NA|TRBJ2-7|NA|TRBV4-3
TGCGCCAGCAGCCAACAAGGGGGTCGGGACGAGCAGTACTTC
CASSQQGGRDEQYF
>NA|TRBJ2-3|NA|TRBV11-3
TGTGCCAGCTGGGCGAGAAGTAACACAGATACGCAGTATTTT
CASWARSNTDTQYF
>few|TRBJ1-1|NA|TRBV2
TGTGCCAGCAGTGTCTCCTCGAACACTGAAGCTTTCTTT
CASSVSSNTEAFF
>NA|TRBJ1-1|TRBD1|TRBV10-1
TGCGCCAGCAGTCCCGTGGACAGGGGACGGACTGAAGCTTTCTTT
CASSPVDRGRTEAFF
>NA|TRBJ2-5|TRBD1|TRBV27
TGTGCCAGCAGTTTAGCGGACAGGGAGGCAGAGACCCAGTACTTC
CASSLADREAETQYF
>NA|TRBJ1-5|TRBD1|TRBV29-1
TGCAGCGTCAGGGGTGGGACAGGGGGCCAAGGTAGCAATCAGCCCCAGCATTTT
CSVRGGTGGQGSNQPQHF
>few|TRBJ2-1|NA|TRBV10-3
TGTGCCATCAGTGGTGGACAGTTGAATGAGCAGTTCTTC
CAISGGQLNEQFF
>few|TRBJ1-2|NA|TRBV4-2
TGTGCCAGCAGCCAAGCAGGGACTTATATTACGGCTAACTATGGCTACACCTTC
CASSQAGTYITANYGYTF
>NA|TRBJ1-2|TRBD1|TRBV2
TGTGCCAGCGCAGGACAGGGTGGAGACTATGGCTACACCTTC
CASAGQGGDYGYTF
>NA|TRBJ2-1|TRBD2|TRBV4-2
TGTGCCAGCAGCCAAGAAGACCAAACTAGCGCGAATGAGCAGTTCTTC
CASSQEDQTSANEQFF
>few|TRBJ2-1|NA|TRBV11-2
TGTGCCAGCAGTCGGGACTTCTACAATGAGCAGTTCTTC
CASSRDFYNEQFF
>once|TRBJ2-4|TRBD1|TRBV5-6
TGTGCCAGCAGCTTGCCGGGACAGGGTCGAAACATTCAGTACTTC
CASSLPGQGRNIQYF
>NA|TRBJ2-6|NA|TRBV30
TGTGCCTGGGAGAACTCTGGGGCCAACGTCCTGACTTTC
CAWENSGANVLTF
>NA|TRBJ2-5|TRBD2|TRBV2
TGTGCCAGCAGTGAAGGTATCGGAGCGGGGGGATACCAAGAGACCCAGTACTTC
CASSEGIGAGGYQETQYF
>few|TRBJ2-2|NA|TRBV11-1
TGTGCCAGCAGCTTATCTCGAACAGCCGGGGAGCTGTTTTTT
CASSLSRTAGELFF
>few|TRBJ1-6|TRBD1|TRBV19
TGTGCCACCGCGGACAGGAACTATAATTCACCCCTCCACTTT
CATADRNYNSPLHF
>NA|TRBJ1-6|NA|TRBV7-9
TGTGCCAGCAGCCGAGACGGGAATTGGAATTCACCCCTCCACTTT
CASSRDGNWNSPLHF
>few|TRBJ2-1|NA|TRBV2
TGTGCCAGCCTGACTACCGTCCCCTACAATGAGCAGTTCTTC
CASLTTVPYNEQFF
>few|TRBJ2-5|NA|TRBV2
TGTGCCAGCAGTGGGCTTGCGGGGCTCGATTGGGAGCCCCAGTACTTC
CASSGLAGLDWEPQYF
>once|TRBJ1-2|TRBD1|TRBV5-1
TGCGCCAGCAGCTCAGGACAGGGAAACTATGGCTACACCTTC
CASSSGQGNYGYTF
>few|TRBJ2-5|NA|TRBV5-1
TGCGCCAGCAGCTTGGCTACACAGTACCAAGAGACCCAGTACTTC
CASSLATQYQETQYF
>NA|TRBJ1-6|NA|TRBV5-1
TGCGCCAGCAAGGGAAACGTCGGGAAGTATAATTCACCCCTCCACTTT
CASKGNVGKYNSPLHF